The subject of this entry is one T cell receptor (beta chain). Its antigen is currently unknown. The CDR3 runs 13 residues. Germline CDR1 is SGHVS and CDR2 is FQNEAQ. Trimming stripped 5 bases from V and 2 bases from J, with 8 bases between. The data were taken from a study of T-cell reconstitution after alpha-beta-depleted transplantation in children. Library preparation (for TCRbeta) was performed with unique molecular identifiers. TCRdb re-analysed the PCR reads in MiXCR, keeping a single row per CDR3 protein. The top ten hold 10% to 11% of the sample, which has some 310,000 distinct CDR3 sequences, around 25% seen once. General observations from the study: The origin of alpha-beta T cells about two months after transplant was reportedly several hundred expanded graft clones. When one year had passed after transplant, most T-cell counts and diversity came from newly produced T cells. In some patients, recipient T cells and intrathymic progenitors surviving conditioning explained high day-60 diversity.

This chain connects TRBV7-8 to TRBJ2-3; the D is unclear. This specimen was PBMCs, mostly from graft donor cells, taken 180 days after TCRalphabeta/CD19-depleted stem cell transplant. The clonotype originates from a male patient younger than 18 who had a stem cell transplant for acute lymphoblastic leukemia, so the T cells may come from the graft donor. CDR3: CASSAGYTDTQYF. The CDR3, as DNA: TGTGCCAGCAGCGCCGGATACACAGATACGCAGTATTTT.